This TCR beta chain comes out of a study of control samples from healthy donors and cancer patients. The repertoire was sequenced with immunoSEQ multiplex PCR; TCRdb's copy has only in-frame clones and lacks some. The sample contains some 82,000 clones, approximately 82% of which appear only once. J lost 6 bases, V lost 3 bases, and 18 bases had no gene match. CDR1 is LNHDA and CDR2 is SQIVND in the germline V gene (reference sequence). The CDR3 is made up of 19 amino acids. The V call is TRBV19, the J call TRBJ2-1; 9 bases align to TRBD1. This sequence was found in a man between 60 and 75 years old with head and neck cancer. The sample comprised PBMCs. The CDR3 here is CASSIGSTGGYGVINEQFF. The CDR3 nucleotides read TGTGCCAGTAGTATCGGGTCAACAGGGGGCTATGGAGTAATCAATGAGCAGTTCTTC.